The T cell receptor (beta chain) under discussion was sequenced for a study of cytomegalovirus exposure and HLA in healthy donors. For the study at large: Of around 400 genotyped donors, 81% grouped in the Caucasian-associated ancestry cluster. Whole-study results and caveats: In a later analysis, approximately 15,000 TCR beta sequences were associated with HLA alleles at 0.05 false discovery rate.

About this clone: The antigen is unknown.

PCR was performed using 60 Vbeta and 13 Jbeta primers. The protocol was immunoSEQ multiplex PCR, while the TCRdb copy is restricted to in-frame clones and leaves out a portion. The sample holds some 80,000 clones, about 80% seen once. V gave up 5 bases and J gave up 6 bases; unmatched junction bases: 15. Per the germline V gene, CDR1 is SEHNR and CDR2 is FQNEAQ (reference sequence). The CDR3 spans 17 residues. This chain connects TRBV7-9 to TRBJ1-5; 8 bases match TRBD1. This TCR was recovered from a man aged 35 to 55 in good health and CMV-seronegative. Sequencing was performed on PBMCs. Here the CDR3 reads CASSPFSGTGYPQPQHF. The CDR3 coding sequence is TGTGCCAGCAGCCCCTTCTCCGGGACAGGTTATCCTCAGCCCCAGCATTTT.